This T cell receptor (beta chain) was retrieved from a study of beta chain features in type 1 diabetes. Study context: Across the samples, some 99 million sorted cells were examined in total. Study findings and constraints: In every one of the four CD4+ subsets, TCRB CDR3s were moderately but significantly shorter in Type 1 diabetes patients. Within patients, naive, central memory and Treg TCRB repertoires seemed more similar than within healthy donors.

In regard to this clone: No antigen is known for it.

Sequenced material consisted of expressed TCRB transcripts (all of the isolated RNA was reverse transcribed). Using immunoSEQ multiplex PCR, the repertoire was profiled, and TCRdb retains in-frame clones only, with some absent. The profile shows about 700,000 clones, 10% to 15% of them singletons. The sequence was obtained from a man between 18 and 35 years old with type 1 diabetes. Sample: naive CD4+ T cells from blood.

DNA of the CDR3: TGTGCCAGCTCACCACTAGGGGACTATGGCTACACCTTC. It yields the protein CASSPLGDYGYTF. The chain recombines TRBV18 with TRBJ1-2; possible D gene TRBD1, 5 bases. Germline CDR1 and CDR2: KGHSH and LQKENI. CDR3 length equals 13 residues. V was pared by 1 base and J by 3 bases, with 6 bases between.